One TCR beta chain is described in this entry. The specificity of this receptor is unknown. Nothing much larger sits one base from this clone, and base qualities are not available. The data originate from a study of blood T cell repertoires in COVID-19 (dated by TCRdb to 2018 to 2021). Context from the whole study: Samples covering the acute and convalescent phases of COVID-19 were provided by collaborators in the United States, Italy and Spain. The prospective study material was composed of cDNA or gDNA derived from T cells, B-cell-depleted T cells, or PBMCs. Subjects who had been exposed to COVID-19, were actively infected with it, or had recovered from it provided the deeply sampled blood TCRbeta repertoires that made up the dataset. A freely available public database, intended as a resource for researchers studying the immune response to SARS-CoV-2, is where the repertoires were released. Samples came from the ongoing ImmuneRACE study (first 160 participants) plus 1,254 subjects from 6 global collaborators. Nearly every sample came with metadata listing a de-identified subject ID, COVID-19 status, age in years and sex. HLA class I and class II types, where available, came from metadata supplied by the sample provider rather than from assay-based typing. Study-level results and caveats: The amount of clinical and demographic metadata varied by source and participant and was provided uncurated.

The immunoSEQ Assay, a bias-controlled multiplex PCR, was used to amplify TCRbeta CDR3 regions from genomic DNA. In the source study's methods: Within the assay, amplification of reference gene primers was used to estimate how many nucleated cells each sample contained. Sequence reads were collapsed and filtered to measure the absolute abundance of every unique TCRbeta CDR3 rearrangement. For each sample, productive Simpson clonality was calculated as the square root of Simpson's diversity index over productive rearrangements. TCRdb carries this immuneACCESS record with in-frame sequences only. Its versions omit some clonotypes, under half of them owing to an unresolved V gene in the studies checked, with the rest unexplained. V, J and clone size reflect that table, while D and trimming were determined from the DNA. A total of about 120,000 clones appear in this sample, about four fifths of them only once. In total, the top ten clones hold 16% of the sample.

Whole blood was collected in K2EDTA tubes by collaborating institutions according to the institutions' own protocols. For TCRbeta analysis, collaborators shipped samples in one of three forms: frozen whole blood, isolated PBMCs, or DNA extracted from either of those sample types. The sequencing sample was made of peripheral blood. The receptor was derived from a man aged 60 to 69 with active or convalescent COVID-19.

The CDR3 protein: CASSTGTNPFPGELFF. Read as DNA, the sequence is TGTGCCAGCAGTACTGGGACAAACCCGTTCCCCGGGGAGCTGTTTTTT. The receptor chain draws on TRBV27 and TRBJ2-2; possibly the D gene is TRBD1, per 6 matching bases. Trimming costs V 5 bases and J 6 bases, and their ends lie 19 bases apart. Via the germline V gene (reference sequence), CDR1 is MNHEY and CDR2 SMNVEV. The CDR3 covers 16 residues, taking in both the cysteine and the phenylalanine. The sequence is cut down to CDR3 DNA, 48 bases in frame from base 1.